This TCR beta chain was retrieved from a study of T cells in localized non-small cell lung cancer. Study results and limitations: Compared with tumor, uninvolved adjacent lung displayed greater T cell clonality, ranking highest overall.

This CDR3 is 15 amino acids long. Germline CDR1 and CDR2: MNHGY and SAAAGT. The J segment lost 3 bases and the V segment lost 11 bases, leaving 13 bases of the junction unmatched. The method was immunoSEQ multiplex PCR; TCRdb's version includes in-frame clones alone and lacks a portion of them. The table shows 3,200 or so clones, with about 49% occurring only once. Turning to this clone: Its antigen is not known.

This TCR derives from a woman between 18 and 49 years old with stage I lung adenocarcinoma. Specimen: lymph node tissue, collected before any cancer treatment. The rearrangement uses TRBV6-8 and TRBJ2-1; 7 positions match TRBD1. CDR3 sequence reads: CAVETLRDSYNEQFF. DNA of the CDR3: TGTGCCGTCGAAACCCTCCGGGACAGCTACAATGAGCAGTTCTTC.